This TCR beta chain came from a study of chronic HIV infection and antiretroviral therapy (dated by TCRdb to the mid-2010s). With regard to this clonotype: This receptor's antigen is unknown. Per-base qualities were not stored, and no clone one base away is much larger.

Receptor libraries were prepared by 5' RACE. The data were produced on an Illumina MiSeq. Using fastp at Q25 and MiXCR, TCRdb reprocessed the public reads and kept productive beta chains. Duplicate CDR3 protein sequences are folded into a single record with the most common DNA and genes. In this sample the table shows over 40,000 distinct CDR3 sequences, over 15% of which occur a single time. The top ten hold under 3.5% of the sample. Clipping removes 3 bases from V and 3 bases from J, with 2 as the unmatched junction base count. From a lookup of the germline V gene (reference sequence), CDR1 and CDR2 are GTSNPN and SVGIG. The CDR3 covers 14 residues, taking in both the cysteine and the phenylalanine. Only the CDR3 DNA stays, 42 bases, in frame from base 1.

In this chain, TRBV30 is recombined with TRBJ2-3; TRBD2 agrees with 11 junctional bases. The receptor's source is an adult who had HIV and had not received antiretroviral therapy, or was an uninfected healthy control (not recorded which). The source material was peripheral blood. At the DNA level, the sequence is TGTGCCTGGAGGATAGCGGGAGGGACAGATACGCAGTATTTT. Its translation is CAWRIAGGTDTQYF.